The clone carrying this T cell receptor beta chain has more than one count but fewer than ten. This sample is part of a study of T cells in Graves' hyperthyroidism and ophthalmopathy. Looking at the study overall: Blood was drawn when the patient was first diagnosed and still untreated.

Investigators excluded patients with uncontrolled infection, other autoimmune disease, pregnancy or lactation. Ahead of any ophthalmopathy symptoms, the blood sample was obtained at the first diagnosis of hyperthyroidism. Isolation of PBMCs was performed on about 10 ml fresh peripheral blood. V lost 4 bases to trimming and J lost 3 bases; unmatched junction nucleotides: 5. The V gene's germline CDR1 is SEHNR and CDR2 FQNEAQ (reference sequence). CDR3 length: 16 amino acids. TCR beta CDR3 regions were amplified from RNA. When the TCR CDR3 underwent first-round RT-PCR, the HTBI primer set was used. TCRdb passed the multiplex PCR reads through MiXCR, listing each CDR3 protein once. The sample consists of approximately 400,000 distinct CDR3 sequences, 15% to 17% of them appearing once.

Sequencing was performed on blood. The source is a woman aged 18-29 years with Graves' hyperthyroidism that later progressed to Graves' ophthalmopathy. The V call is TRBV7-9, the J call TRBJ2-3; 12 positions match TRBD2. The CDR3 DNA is TGTGCCAGCAGCTCCCCCGGGACTAGCGGGACAGATACGCAGTATTTT. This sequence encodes CASSSPGTSGTDTQYF.